Listed below are T cell receptor beta chains from one sample, sequenced in a study of blood T cell repertoires in COVID-19. Here immunoSEQ multiplex PCR was the method, and the copy in TCRdb shows in-frame clones only, minus some. Of 300,000 to 350,000 clones in the sample, about 87% were seen once. The sample comprised PBMCs or T cells enriched from blood (not recorded which). These receptors were obtained from a man aged 25 to 45 who had recovered from COVID-19. Each CDR3 is given with its conserved first and last residue. The D gene is left open where the match is weak.

TRBJ2-5,-,TRBV10-3,13,TGTGCCATCAGTGAGAGCGGGCGAGAGACCCAGTACTTC,CAISESGRETQYF
TRBJ1-4,-,TRBV28,15,TGTGCCAGCTTGCCGGCTGGTGGAGTTAATGAAAAACTGTTTTTT,CASLPAGGVNEKLFF
TRBJ2-1,-,TRBV7-2,15,TGTGCCAGCAGCATACAACAGACTACCTACAATGAGCAGTTCTTC,CASSIQQTTYNEQFF
TRBJ2-1,-,TRBV28,15,TGTGCCAGCAGGCGGGTGAGCCTAAGGAACAATGAGCAGTTCTTC,CASRRVSLRNNEQFF
TRBJ2-5,-,TRBV19,15,TGTGCCAGTAGTATAGTTCGGAGGGACTCAGAGACCCAGTACTTC,CASSIVRRDSETQYF
TRBJ1-6,-,TRBV27,15,TGTGCCAGCAGTTTATCGTATGGGGGGGGCTCACCCCTCCACTTT,CASSLSYGGGSPLHF
TRBJ2-7,TRBD2,TRBV9,16,TGTGCCAGCAGCGCCTCAGGACTAGCGGGGAGCTACGAGCAGTACTTC,CASSASGLAGSYEQYF
TRBJ2-2,-,TRBV11-2,17,TGTGCCAGCAGCCTTCAGCGCGGTAGCGCGAACACCGGGGAGCTGTTTTTT,CASSLQRGSANTGELFF
TRBJ1-6,-,TRBV3-1/TRBV3-2,16,TGTGCCAGCAGCCAAAGAAGTAGGGGAATTAATTCACCCCTCCACTTT,CASSQRSRGINSPLHF
TRBJ1-1,-,TRBV28,16,TGTGCCAGCAGTTTCGATCCTACAGGGTTGAACACTGAAGCTTTCTTT,CASSFDPTGLNTEAFF
TRBJ1-6,TRBD1,TRBV7-9,13,TGTGCCAGCAGCTCCGACAGGGTTTCACCCCTCCACTTT,CASSSDRVSPLHF
TRBJ1-1,-,TRBV30,14,TGTGCCTGGAAACAAGGACAGTACCACACTGAAGCTTTCTTT,CAWKQGQYHTEAFF